The text below deals with one TCR beta chain. Through week 26, nivolumab 3 mg/kg IV was given weeks 1, 4, 7, 10, then biweekly. This sample is drawn from a study of ipilimumab plus nivolumab after autologous stem cell transplantation. Across the whole study: The DLBCL group included primary refractory and relapsed cases.

CDR1 and CDR2 (germline): SGDLS, YYNGEE. This CDR3 has 15 amino acids. Deletions cut 2 bases from V and 0 bases from J, with 10 bases between. The data were produced by immunoSEQ multiplex PCR, yet TCRdb's version contains in-frame clones alone and is incomplete. The sample gives roughly 17,000 clones, 79% of which show up once; 35% to 40% is in the top ten. The TCR was taken from a male donor with diffuse large B-cell lymphoma. The sample here was PBMCs, taken in a trial of ipilimumab plus nivolumab as post-transplant consolidation. V and J are TRBV9 and TRBJ2-3, with D uncertain. CDR3 amino acids: CASSVDPLSTDTQYF. The CDR3 DNA is TGTGCCAGCAGCGTCGACCCCCTAAGCACAGATACGCAGTATTTT.